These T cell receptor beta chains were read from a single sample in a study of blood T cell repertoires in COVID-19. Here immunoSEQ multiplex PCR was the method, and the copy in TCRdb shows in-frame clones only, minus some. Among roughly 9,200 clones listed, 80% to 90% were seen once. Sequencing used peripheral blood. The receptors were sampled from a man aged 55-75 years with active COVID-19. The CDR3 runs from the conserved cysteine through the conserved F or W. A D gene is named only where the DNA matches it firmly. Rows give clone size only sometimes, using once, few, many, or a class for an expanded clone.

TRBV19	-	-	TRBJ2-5	TGTGCCAGTAGCGATCTGGCAGGGCCATTCGGGACCCAGTACTTC	CASSDLAGPFGTQYF
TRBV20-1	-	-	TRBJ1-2	TGCAGTGCTGATACAGTGTATGGCTACACCTTC	CSADTVYGYTF
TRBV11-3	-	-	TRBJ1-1	TGTGCCAGCAGCAACCGGGGGGGATGGACTGAAGCTTTCTTT	CASSNRGGWTEAFF
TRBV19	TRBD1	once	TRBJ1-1	TGTGCCAGTAGTATCCCGACAGGGTCTTTGAACACTGAAGCTTTCTTT	CASSIPTGSLNTEAFF
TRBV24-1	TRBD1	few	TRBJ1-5	TGTGCCACCAGTGACGCCCGGGACAGGATGGCCCAGCATTTT	CATSDARDRMAQHF
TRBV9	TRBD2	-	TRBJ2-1	TGTGCCAGCAGCGTAGGACTAGCGGGGAGTGTCGATGAGCAGTTCTTC	CASSVGLAGSVDEQFF
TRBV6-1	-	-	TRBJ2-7	TGTGCCAGCAGTGAATACTCCTACGAGCAGTACTTC	CASSEYSYEQYF
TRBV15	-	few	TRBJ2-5	TGTGCCACCAGCAGAGATCACCCAATGATTAGTTCTCAGTACTTC	CATSRDHPMISSQYF
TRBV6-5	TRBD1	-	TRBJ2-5	TGTGCCAGCAACAGGGGTGTAGCAGAGACCCAGTACTTC	CASNRGVAETQYF
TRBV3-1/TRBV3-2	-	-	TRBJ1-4	TGTGCCAGCAGCCAAGGCGGCCCGAAACTGTTTTTT	CASSQGGPKLFF
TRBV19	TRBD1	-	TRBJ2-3	TGTGCCAGTAGTAAACAGGGGGCCAGAACAGATACGCAGTATTTT	CASSKQGARTDTQYF
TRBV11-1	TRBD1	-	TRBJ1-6	TGTGCCAGCAGCCCAGACAGGGGCGGTAATAATTCACCCCTCCACTTT	CASSPDRGGNNSPLHF
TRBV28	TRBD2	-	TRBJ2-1	TGTGCCAGCAGTCGCCGTGGACTAGATCGCAATGAGCAGTTCTTC	CASSRRGLDRNEQFF
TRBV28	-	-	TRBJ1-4	TGTGCCAGCAGTTTAGTGGCAGACTCTAATGAAAAACTGTTTTTT	CASSLVADSNEKLFF
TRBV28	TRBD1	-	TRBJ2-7	TGTGCCAGCAGTACAACAGGGGGCTTATCCTACGAGCAGTACTTC	CASSTTGGLSYEQYF
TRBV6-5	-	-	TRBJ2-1	TGTGCCAGCAGTTACATCCCGGGGTCCTACAATGAGCAGTTCTTC	CASSYIPGSYNEQFF
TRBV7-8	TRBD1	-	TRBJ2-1	TGTGCCAGCAGCTACCGGGACAGGGAGTACAATGAGCAGTTCTTC	CASSYRDREYNEQFF
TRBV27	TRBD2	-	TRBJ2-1	TGTGCCAGCAGTCCCGGGAGGACTAGCGGGGGCTCCTACAATGAGCAGTTCTTC	CASSPGRTSGGSYNEQFF
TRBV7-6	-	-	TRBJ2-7	TGTGCCAGCAGCTTAGAATCCGGGAATAGGAACGAGCAGTACTTC	CASSLESGNRNEQYF
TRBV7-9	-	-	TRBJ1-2	TGTGCCAGCAGCTTAGAACCGGTCTATGGCTACACCTTC	CASSLEPVYGYTF
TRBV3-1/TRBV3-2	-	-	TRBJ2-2	TGTGCCAGCGGTGACAGAAACCGCTATGGGGAGCTGTTTTTT	CASGDRNRYGELFF
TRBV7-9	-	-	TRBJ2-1	TGTGCCAGCATGGACTCTACAATGAGGCAGTTCTTC	CASMDSTMRQFF
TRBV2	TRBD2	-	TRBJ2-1	TGTGCCAGCAGATGGACTAGCGGGGGGGGAGGCGGGCAGTTCTTC	CASRWTSGGGGGQFF
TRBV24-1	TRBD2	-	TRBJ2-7	TGTGCCACCAGTGATTTGCTCCCCACGCGGGGGGAGAGCTCCTACGAGCAGTACTTC	CATSDLLPTRGESSYEQYF
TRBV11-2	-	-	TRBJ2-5	TGTGCCAGCAGATCAGCCGGGGGTGGAGAAGAGACCCAGTACTTC	CASRSAGGGEETQYF
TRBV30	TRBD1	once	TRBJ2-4	TGTGCCTGGAGTGGGGGACAGTACAAAAACATTCAGTACTTC	CAWSGGQYKNIQYF
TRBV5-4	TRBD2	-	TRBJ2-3	TGTGCCAGCACCCAGTGGGGTAAAGCGGGGGGCACAGATACGCAGTATTTT	CASTQWGKAGGTDTQYF
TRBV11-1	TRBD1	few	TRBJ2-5	TGTGCCAGCAGCAAAGGGACAGGGGGCGTGGAGACCCAGTACTTC	CASSKGTGGVETQYF